This T cell receptor (beta chain) was obtained from a study of human T cells and chemical hapten exposure. Study context: Diphenylcyclopropenone doses were given weekly to the scalps of patients across the approximately 24-week study.

Unique molecular identifiers were attached to individual cDNA molecules during library preparation. TCRdb processed the RACE reads anew with MiXCR; each CDR3 protein has one entry. The sample contains some 360,000 distinct CDR3 sequences, 4.5% to 6% of which appear only once. The ends lost 10 bases at V and 3 bases at J; junction bases unmatched: 12. Germline CDR1 SGDLS, CDR2 YYNGEE. The CDR3 runs 14 residues. Time point defined: pre-sensitization, week 0. The treatment: therapeutic diphenylcyclopropenone sensitization with weekly scalp DPC. The receptor was derived from a woman aged 45-59 years with alopecia areata. Some clones in this sample may be carry-over from other donors' samples. Sequenced here: whole blood, sampled in connection with sensitization to the hapten diphenylcyclopropenone (DPC). This chain connects TRBV9 to TRBJ1-1, with 7 bases matching TRBD1. CDR3 sequence reads: CASAGGKRDTEAFF. The CDR3 nucleotides are TGTGCCTCGGCAGGGGGAAAGAGGGACACTGAAGCTTTCTTT.